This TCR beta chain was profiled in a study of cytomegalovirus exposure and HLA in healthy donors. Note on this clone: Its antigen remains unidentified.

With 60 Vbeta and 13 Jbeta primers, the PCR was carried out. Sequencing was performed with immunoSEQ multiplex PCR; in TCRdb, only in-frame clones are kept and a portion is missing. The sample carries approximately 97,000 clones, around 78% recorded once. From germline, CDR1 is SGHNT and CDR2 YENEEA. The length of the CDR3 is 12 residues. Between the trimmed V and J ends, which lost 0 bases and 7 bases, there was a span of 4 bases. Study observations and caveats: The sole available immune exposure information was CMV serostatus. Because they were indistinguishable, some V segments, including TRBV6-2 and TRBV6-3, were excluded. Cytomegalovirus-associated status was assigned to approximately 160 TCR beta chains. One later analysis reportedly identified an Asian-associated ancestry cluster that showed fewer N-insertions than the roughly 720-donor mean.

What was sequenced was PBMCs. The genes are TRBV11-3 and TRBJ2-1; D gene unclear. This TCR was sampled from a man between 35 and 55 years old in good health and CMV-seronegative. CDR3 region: CASSLDRNEQFF. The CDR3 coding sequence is TGTGCCAGCAGCTTAGATCGGAATGAGCAGTTCTTC.